The source of this TCR beta chain is a study of blood T cell repertoires in COVID-19. About the study: Samples taken during acute and convalescent COVID-19 were collected in the United States, Italy and Spain.

V lost 9 bases, J lost 0 bases, and 12 bases lay in between. Germline-derived CDR1 and CDR2 are WSHSY and SAAADI. The CDR3 contains 14 residues. Sequencing was performed with immunoSEQ multiplex PCR; in TCRdb, only in-frame clones are kept and a portion is missing. Of over 200,000 clones in the sample, around 92% are singletons; the top ten hold 2.6%. Material for sequencing was peripheral blood. The rearrangement joins TRBV10-2 to TRBJ2-1; perhaps TRBD2 as D (7 bases). The sequence was obtained from a person between 18 and 30 years old with COVID-19, enrolled during active disease. DNA of the CDR3: TGCGCCAGTGGGGGCGGGAGCTCCTACAATGAGCAGTTCTTC. Translation: CASGGGSSYNEQFF.